This T cell receptor beta chain was sequenced for a study of OX40 agonist ivuxolimab in advanced cancers. Findings and limits, study-wide: At 0.1 to 3.0 mg/kg, clonal expansion of CD4+ and CD8+ blood T cells had occurred by week 6.

Profiling relied on immunoSEQ multiplex PCR, and the TCRdb table lists in-frame clones only, not all of them. Among around 80,000 clones listed, roughly 92% were seen once. As for this clone: Its target is unknown.

This sequence originates from an adult with an advanced solid tumor such as melanoma, head and neck, liver or kidney cancer. Sequencing used CD4+ or CD8+ T cells sorted from blood, obtained in a trial of the OX40 agonist ivuxolimab.

The CDR3 coding sequence is TGTGCCAGCAGTGGGGAGGTGGGCCAGCCCCAGCATTTT. This gives the protein CASSGEVGQPQHF. The rearrangement joins TRBV2 to TRBJ1-5; D is uncertain. The V gene's germline CDR1 is SNHLY and CDR2 FYNNEI. This CDR3 comprises 13 residues. Trimming removed 4 bases from V and 7 bases from J, with 11 bases in between.